This record concerns one T cell receptor (beta chain) sequence. These data originate in a study of T cell changes during pregnancy in multiple sclerosis. The length of the CDR3 is 17 residues. CDR1 is SGDLS and CDR2 is YYNGEE in the germline V gene. After removal of 7 bases from V and 0 bases from J, the junction contained 10 bases not matched to a gene. The data were produced by immunoSEQ multiplex PCR, yet TCRdb's version contains in-frame clones alone and is incomplete. This sample has 90,000 to 150,000 clones, with over 85% found just once. The chain is built from TRBV9 and TRBJ2-1, with 10 bases matching TRBD2. The specimen comprised peripheral blood, sampled before pregnancy. The sequence was collected from a female donor with multiple sclerosis, enrolled in a pregnancy study. The CDR3 spells CASGRASGGFSYNEQFF. The CDR3 DNA follows: TGTGCCAGCGGACGGGCTAGCGGGGGTTTCTCCTACAATGAGCAGTTCTTC.